The present entry profiles one TCR beta chain with its context. This sample is part of a study of shared T cell receptors in the human thymus. TCRdb's copy holds only in-frame clones and misses some; the assay was immunoSEQ multiplex PCR. Of 500,000 to 850,000 clones listed, about 89% are singletons. Losses at the gene ends were 5 bases for V and 0 bases for J; bases not matched to a gene: 16. Germline V CDR1 and CDR2: SGHVS, FNYEAQ. The CDR3 covers 19 residues. These same records also appear under a second study, on human thymus T cells. That paper notes: Unrelated people showed highly overlapping thymic repertoires, related research reported.

The V gene is TRBV7-6, the J gene TRBJ2-1, with 7 bases fitting TRBD1. The origin of this receptor is a boy under two years old with a congenital heart defect. The sequenced material came from thymocytes. CDR3 sequence reads: CASSQTTSRDSSSYNEQFF. CDR3 DNA sequence: TGTGCCAGCAGCCAAACTACCAGCCGGGACAGTAGCTCCTACAATGAGCAGTTCTTC.